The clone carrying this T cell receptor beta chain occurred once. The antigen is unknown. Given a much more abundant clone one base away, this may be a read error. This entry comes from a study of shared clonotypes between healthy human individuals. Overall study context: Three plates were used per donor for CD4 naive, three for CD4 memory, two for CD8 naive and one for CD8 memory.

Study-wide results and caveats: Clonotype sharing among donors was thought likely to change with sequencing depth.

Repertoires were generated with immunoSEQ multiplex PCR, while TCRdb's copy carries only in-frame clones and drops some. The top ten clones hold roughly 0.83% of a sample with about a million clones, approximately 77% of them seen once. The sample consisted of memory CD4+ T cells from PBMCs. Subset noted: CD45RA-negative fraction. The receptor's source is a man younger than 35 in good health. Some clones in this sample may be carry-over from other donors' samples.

The CDR3 DNA sequence: TGTGCCAGCTGGACCGGCAATCAGCCCCAGCATTTT. The encoded protein is CASWTGNQPQHF. V usage is TRBV6-5 and J usage is TRBJ1-5; D is ambiguous. The CDR3 is 12 amino acids. The V end was cut by 8 bases, the J end by 2 bases, with 7 bases between. The germline V gene has CDR1 MNHEY and CDR2 SVGAGI.